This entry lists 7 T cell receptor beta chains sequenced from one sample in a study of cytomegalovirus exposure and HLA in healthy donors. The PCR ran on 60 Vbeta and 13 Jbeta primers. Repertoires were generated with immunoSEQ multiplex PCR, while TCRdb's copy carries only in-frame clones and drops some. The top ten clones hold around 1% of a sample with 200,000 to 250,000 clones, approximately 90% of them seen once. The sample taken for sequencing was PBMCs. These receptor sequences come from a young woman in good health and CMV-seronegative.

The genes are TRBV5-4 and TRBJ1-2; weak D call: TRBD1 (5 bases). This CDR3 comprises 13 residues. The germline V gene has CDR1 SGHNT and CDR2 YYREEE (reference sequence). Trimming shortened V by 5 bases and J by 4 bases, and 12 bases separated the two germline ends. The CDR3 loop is CASSHTGSYGYTF. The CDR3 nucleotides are TGTGCCAGCAGTCATACAGGTTCCTATGGCTACACCTTC.

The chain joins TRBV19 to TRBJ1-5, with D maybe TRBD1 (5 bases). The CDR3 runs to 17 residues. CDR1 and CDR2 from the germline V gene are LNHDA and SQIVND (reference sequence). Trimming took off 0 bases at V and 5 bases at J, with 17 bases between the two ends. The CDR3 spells CASSIDRGPWGDQPQHF. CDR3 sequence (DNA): TGTGCCAGTAGTATAGATCGTGGCCCTTGGGGGGATCAGCCCCAGCATTTT.

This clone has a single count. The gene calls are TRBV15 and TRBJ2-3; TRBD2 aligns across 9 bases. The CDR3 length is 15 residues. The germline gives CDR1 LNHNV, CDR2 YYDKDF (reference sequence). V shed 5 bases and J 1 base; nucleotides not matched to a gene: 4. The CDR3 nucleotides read TGTGCCACCAGCGGATTAGCGGGGGGCACAGATACGCAGTATTTT. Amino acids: CATSGLAGGTDTQYF.

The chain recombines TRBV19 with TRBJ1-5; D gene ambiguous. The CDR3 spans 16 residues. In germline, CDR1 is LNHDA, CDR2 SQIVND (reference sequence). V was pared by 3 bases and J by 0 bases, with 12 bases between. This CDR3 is CASSMPGKNSNQPQHF. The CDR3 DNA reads TGTGCCAGTAGTATGCCCGGGAAAAATAGCAATCAGCCCCAGCATTTT. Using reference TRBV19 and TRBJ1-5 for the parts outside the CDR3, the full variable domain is DGGITQSPKYLFRKEGQNVTLSCEQNLNHDAMYWYRQDPGQGLRLIYYSQIVNDFQKGDIAEGYSVSREKKESFPLTVTSAQKNPTAFYLCASSMPGKNSNQPQHFGDGTRLSIL.

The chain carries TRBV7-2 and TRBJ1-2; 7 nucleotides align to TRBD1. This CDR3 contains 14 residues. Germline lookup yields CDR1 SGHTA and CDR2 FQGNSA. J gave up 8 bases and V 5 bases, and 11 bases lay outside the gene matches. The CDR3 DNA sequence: TGTGCCAGCAGCGCACGACAGGGAAGGGGGGGCTACACCTTC. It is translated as CASSARQGRGGYTF.

CDR3 sequence (DNA): TGTGCCAGCAGTCTTAACTCCGAGCAGTACTTC. Its protein is CASSLNSEQYF. J is TRBJ2-7 and V is TRBV7-2; D is unresolved. Deletions cut 6 bases from V and 6 bases from J, with 9 bases between. The CDR3 loop spans 11 amino acids. Germline CDR1 SGHTA, CDR2 FQGNSA.

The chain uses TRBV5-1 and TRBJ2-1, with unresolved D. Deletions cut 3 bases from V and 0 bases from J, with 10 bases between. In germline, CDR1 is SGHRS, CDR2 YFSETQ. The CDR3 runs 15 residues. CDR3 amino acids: CASSSPTGSYNEQFF. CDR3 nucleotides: TGCGCCAGCAGCTCCCCTACGGGCTCCTACAATGAGCAGTTCTTC.